This T cell receptor (beta chain) is drawn from a study of Ad26.COV2.S vaccination and SARS-CoV-2 variants. A word on this clone: Antigen: not known.

Study-level findings and limits: Spike-specific TCR breadth was greater in vaccine than placebo recipients. Reportedly, after vaccination the spike-specific CD8+ and CD4+ T cell responses displayed substantial breadth. In TCR breadth and depth analyses, total T cell responses may have been underestimated.

Assay: immunoSEQ multiplex PCR; the TCRdb copy retains only in-frame clones and omits some. There are about 430,000 clones in the sample; 90% occur only once, and more than 9% lies in the top ten. The CDR3 length is 15 residues. The germline V gene encodes CDR1 MNHEY and CDR2 SVGAGI. Trimming pared 6 bases from V and 10 bases from J, leaving 19 bases between. Indicated treatment: approximately 18 received Ad26.COV2.S at low or high dose, single or two shots; a few received placebo; per-sample allocation not given. Specimens were obtained on day 63 following the first vaccine or placebo injection. The chain is built from TRBV6-5 and TRBJ1-6; TRBD1 might be the D (5 bases). Specimen: peripheral blood, collected in a trial of Ad26.COV2.S vaccine versus placebo. This receptor was taken from a person aged 18-65 years who received the Ad26.COV2.S COVID-19 vaccine or a placebo. For the CDR3, the DNA is TGTGCCAGCAGACCCGTACAGGTGGTCGGCTCACCCCTCCACTTT. Protein: CASRPVQVVGSPLHF.